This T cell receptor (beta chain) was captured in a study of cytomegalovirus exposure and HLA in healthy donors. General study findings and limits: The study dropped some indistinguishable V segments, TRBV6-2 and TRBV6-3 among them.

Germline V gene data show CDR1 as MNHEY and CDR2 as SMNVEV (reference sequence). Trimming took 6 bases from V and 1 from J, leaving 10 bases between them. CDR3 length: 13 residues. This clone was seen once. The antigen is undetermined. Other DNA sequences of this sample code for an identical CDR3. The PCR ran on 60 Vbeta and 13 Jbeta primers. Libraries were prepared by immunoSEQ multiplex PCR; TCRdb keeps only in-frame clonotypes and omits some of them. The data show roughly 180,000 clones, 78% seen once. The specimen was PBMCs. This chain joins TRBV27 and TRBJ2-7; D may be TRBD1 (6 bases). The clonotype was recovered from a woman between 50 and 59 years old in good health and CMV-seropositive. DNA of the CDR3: TGTGCCAGCAGCTACAGGGTATCCTACGAGCAGTACTTC. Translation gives CASSYRVSYEQYF.